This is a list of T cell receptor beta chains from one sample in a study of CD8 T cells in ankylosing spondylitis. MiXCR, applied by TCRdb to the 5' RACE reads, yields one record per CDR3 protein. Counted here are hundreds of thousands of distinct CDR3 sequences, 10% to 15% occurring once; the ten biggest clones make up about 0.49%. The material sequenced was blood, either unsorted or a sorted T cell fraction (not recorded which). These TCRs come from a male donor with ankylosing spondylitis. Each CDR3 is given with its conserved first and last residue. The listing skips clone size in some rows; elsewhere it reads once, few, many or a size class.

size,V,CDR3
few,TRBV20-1,CSAAKWDTEGDTQYF
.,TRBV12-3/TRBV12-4,CASSPGTGFTDTQYF
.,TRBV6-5,CASSYAGKETQYF
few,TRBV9,CASSVVPPSLQREQYF
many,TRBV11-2,CASSKDRVWTAKNEQFF
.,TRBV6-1,CASSLSAGATYEQYF
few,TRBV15,CATSWFRGTGNEQFF
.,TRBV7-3,CASSLSGIGGSTEAFF
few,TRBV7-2,CASTSLWGDTQYF
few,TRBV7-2,CASLVEFTDTQYF
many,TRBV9,CASSVGTSGSGTQYF
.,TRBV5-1,CASRTGGYNEQFF
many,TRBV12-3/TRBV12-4,CASTLREVYYGYTF
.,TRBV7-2,CASSHRRTGRETQYF
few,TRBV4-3,CASSQDVRGRVLGF
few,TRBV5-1,CASRTEAGNTIYF
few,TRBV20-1,CSARGLANPLYEQFF
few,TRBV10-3,CATVGVEGNQPQHF
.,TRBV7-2,CASSLLNVQGNTEAFF
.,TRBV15,CATSTDISNTEAFF
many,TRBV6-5,CASSLHTSDAVEAFF
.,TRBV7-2,CASSLYSGGYQETQYF
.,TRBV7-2,CASSPFRAKTYNEQFF
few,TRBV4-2,CASSQEASATEAFF
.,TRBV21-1,CASSIQGFGYGYTF
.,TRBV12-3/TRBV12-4,CASSPSLAGGWQFF
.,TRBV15,CATQAGGTGDSPLHF
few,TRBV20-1,CSARGHRVKGEQYF
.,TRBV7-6,CASSSSRLEQYF
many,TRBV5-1,CASSAGLAGGTDTQYF
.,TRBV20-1,CSACDRTYEQYF
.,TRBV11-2,CASSRGTGVKETQYF
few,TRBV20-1,CSASQTNIQYF
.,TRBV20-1,CSAREQGRPDQPQHF
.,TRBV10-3,CASGTGAPDYNEQFF
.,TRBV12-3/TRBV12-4,CASSFGGRDSETQYF
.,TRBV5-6,CASSQGGGHSPLHF
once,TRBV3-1,CASSRLLAGANEQYF
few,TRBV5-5,CASSVDWDRRRDEQYF
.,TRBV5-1,CASRRTLSSTDTQYF
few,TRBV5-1,CASSGQGGGEQFF
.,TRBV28,CASSPTYPRTRRTDTQYF
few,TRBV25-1,CASSGISYEQYF
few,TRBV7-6,CASSLVMLGHNEQFF
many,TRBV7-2,CASSLKLGSYEQYF
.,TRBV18,CASSPATGGYTEAFF
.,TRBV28,CASNSLRGRARQPQHF
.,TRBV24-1,CATSDSRQGLYQPQHF
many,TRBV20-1,CSARGQIYEQYF
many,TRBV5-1,CASSLGPFLGGDTEAFF